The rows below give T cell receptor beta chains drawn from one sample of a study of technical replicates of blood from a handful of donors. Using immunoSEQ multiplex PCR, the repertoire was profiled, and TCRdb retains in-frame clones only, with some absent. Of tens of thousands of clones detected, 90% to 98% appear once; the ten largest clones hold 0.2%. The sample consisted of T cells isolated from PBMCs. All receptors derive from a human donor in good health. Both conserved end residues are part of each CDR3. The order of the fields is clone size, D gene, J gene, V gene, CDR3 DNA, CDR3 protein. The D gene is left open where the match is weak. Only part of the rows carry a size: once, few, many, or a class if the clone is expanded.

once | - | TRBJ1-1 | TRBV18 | TGTGCCAGCTCACCAGGACAGTATATTGAAGCTTTCTTT | CASSPGQYIEAFF
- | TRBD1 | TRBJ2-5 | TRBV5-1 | TGCGCCAGCAGCTTGGGACAGGGGAGGGAGACCCAGTACTTC | CASSLGQGRETQYF
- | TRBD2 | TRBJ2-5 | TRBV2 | TGTGCCAGCAGTGAGCTAGCGGGACTACAAGAGACCCAGTACTTC | CASSELAGLQETQYF
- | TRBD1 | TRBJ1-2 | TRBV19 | TGTGCCAGTAGTATAGAGGGGGACAGCCACTTCTATGGCTACACCTTC | CASSIEGDSHFYGYTF
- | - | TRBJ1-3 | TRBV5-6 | TGTGCCAGCAGCGGGGGACTCCTTAGCGGTGGAAACACCATATATTTT | CASSGGLLSGGNTIYF
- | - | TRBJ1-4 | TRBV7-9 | TGTGCCAGCAGCTTACCGAGGGAAAAACTGTTTTTT | CASSLPREKLFF
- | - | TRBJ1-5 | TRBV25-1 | TGTGCCAGCAGTGGGGACTCTGGGCCTCAGCCCCAGCATTTT | CASSGDSGPQPQHF
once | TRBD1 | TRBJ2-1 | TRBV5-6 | TGTGCCAGCAGCTTCCCGACAGGGGCGCTCAATGAGCAGTTCTTC | CASSFPTGALNEQFF
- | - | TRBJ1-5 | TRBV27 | TGTGCCAGCAATACTCTCGGGGACAATCAGCCCCAGCATTTT | CASNTLGDNQPQHF
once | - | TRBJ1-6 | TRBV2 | TGTGCCAGCCGAAGCGAGACAGCTTCACCCCTCCACTTT | CASRSETASPLHF
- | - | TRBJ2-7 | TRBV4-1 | TGCGCCAGCAGCCAGGGAGGGTTTGACAGGACCTACGAGCAGTACTTC | CASSQGGFDRTYEQYF
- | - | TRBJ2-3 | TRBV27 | TGTGCCAGCAGTGTCCGGGGCACAGATACGCAGTATTTT | CASSVRGTDTQYF
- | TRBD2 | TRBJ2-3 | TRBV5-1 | TGCGCCAGCAGCTTGGGGGGACTAGCGGGAGGAGGACCAGATACGCAGTATTTT | CASSLGGLAGGGPDTQYF
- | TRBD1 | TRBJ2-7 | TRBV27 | TGTGCCAGCAGCCCCCACTTGCCCTCCCAGGGGGCCGAGCAGTACTTC | CASSPHLPSQGAEQYF
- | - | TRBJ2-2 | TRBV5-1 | TGCGCCAGCAGCTTGGCCTGGCAGAAACCTAAGGGGAACATCGGGGAGCTGTTTTTT | CASSLAWQKPKGNIGELFF
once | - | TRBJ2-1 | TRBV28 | TGTGCCAGCACCCAACGCCCTGCGGCCCCCAATGAGCAGTTCTTC | CASTQRPAAPNEQFF
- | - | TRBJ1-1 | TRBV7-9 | TGTGCCAGCAGCTTAGCAGGGGAAGGCACTGAAGCTTTCTTT | CASSLAGEGTEAFF
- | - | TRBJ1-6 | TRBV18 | TGTGCCAGCTCACCGTCTCCCCTTAATTCTTTCTATAATTCACCCCTCCACTTT | CASSPSPLNSFYNSPLHF
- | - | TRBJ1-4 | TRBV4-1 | TGCGCCAGCAGCCAAGTTGGCGGCTTGGAGGAAAAACTGTTTTTT | CASSQVGGLEEKLFF
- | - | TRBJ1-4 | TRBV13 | TGTGCCAGCAGGATTCTACAGGGAGGGGGAGAAAAACTGTTTTTT | CASRILQGGGEKLFF
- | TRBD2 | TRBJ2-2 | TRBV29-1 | TGCAGCGTTAGGGGACTAGCGGGAGCAGAGAACACCGGGGAGCTGTTTTTT | CSVRGLAGAENTGELFF
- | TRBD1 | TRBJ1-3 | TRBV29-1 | TGCAGCGTTGGGGGAATGACAGGGGGCTCTGGAAACACCATATATTTT | CSVGGMTGGSGNTIYF
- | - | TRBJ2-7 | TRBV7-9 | TGTGCCAGCAGCTTAGTACCCGCAGGGGAAGACGAGCAGTACTTC | CASSLVPAGEDEQYF